Listed here are 21 T cell receptor beta chains from one sample, sequenced in a study of shared clonotypes between healthy human individuals. Produced via immunoSEQ multiplex PCR; TCRdb's table is partial and in-frame only. The data show roughly 1.5 million clones, 95% to 99% seen once. Sample: naive CD4+ T cells sorted from blood. Documented subset: CD45RA+ positively selected. These receptor sequences come from a man under 40 in good health.

The chain has TRBV7-2 and TRBJ2-3; TRBD2 matches 7 bases. The CDR3 consists of 15 residues. Germline V gives CDR1 SGHTA, CDR2 FQGNSA. The V gene end was trimmed by 2 bases and the J gene end by 3 bases; junction bases not matched to a gene: 5. CDR3 residues: CASSLKPGRTDTQYF. The CDR3, as DNA: TGTGCCAGCAGCTTAAAGCCCGGGAGGACAGATACGCAGTATTTT.

The genes are TRBV7-9 and TRBJ2-1; D is unresolved. Germline V lookup: CDR1 SEHNR, CDR2 FQNEAQ (reference sequence). This CDR3 is 14 amino acids long. V lost 1 base and J 4 bases, leaving 8 bases between the germline ends. The CDR3 nucleotides are TGTGCCAGCAGCTTAGGGACGGATTACAATGAGCAGTTCTTC. It encodes CASSLGTDYNEQFF.

As concerns this clone: This sample includes further DNA sequences coding for the same CDR3. The gene calls are TRBV28 and TRBJ1-2; the match to TRBD1 covers 9 bases. Germline values: CDR1 MDHEN, CDR2 SYDVKM. CDR3 size: 13 residues. Trimming at V came to 5 bases and at J to 5 bases, leaving 3 bases not matched to a gene. The CDR3 bases are TGTGCCAGCAGTCGGACAGGGGTGTATGGCTACACCTTC. Protein product: CASSRTGVYGYTF.

The rearrangement links TRBV10-3 to TRBJ2-7; TRBD1 might be the D (6 bases). Germline loops: CDR1 ENHRY, CDR2 SYGVKD. Trimming stripped 3 bases from V and 0 bases from J, with 9 bases between. The CDR3 consists of 14 residues. The CDR3 reads CAISETGSSYEQYF. CDR3 in DNA: TGTGCCATCAGTGAAACAGGGTCCTCCTACGAGCAGTACTTC.

The chain recombines TRBV6-5 with TRBJ2-1; unclear D gene. Germline CDR1 reads MNHEY; CDR2 reads SVGAGI. V lost 2 bases, J lost 7 bases, and 15 bases lay in between. The CDR3 runs 15 residues. The CDR3 spells CASSYPTLGLNEQFF. CDR3 coding DNA: TGTGCCAGCAGTTACCCTACCCTGGGATTAAATGAGCAGTTCTTC.

The chain recombines TRBV15 with TRBJ2-7; 8 bases are shared with TRBD1. The germline V gene encodes CDR1 LNHNV and CDR2 YYDKDF (reference sequence). CDR3 length: 17 residues. V shed 1 base, J shed 4 bases, and the junction held 12 bases outside the gene matches. CDR3 DNA: TGTGCCACCAGCAGAGGACCCGGACAGGGAATGCGGTACGAGCAGTACTTC. Its protein product is CATSRGPGQGMRYEQYF. Full variable domain (rest looked up from reference TRBV15 and TRBJ2-7): DAMVIQNPRYQVTQFGKPVTLSCSQTLNHNVMYWYQQKSSQAPKLLFHYYDKDFNNEADTPDNFQSRRPNTSFCFLDIRSPGLGDTAMYLCATSRGPGQGMRYEQYFGPGTRLTVT.

The chain couples TRBV13 to TRBJ1-3; D gene unclear. There are 14 residues in the CDR3. Germline CDR1 and CDR2: PRHDT and FYEKMQ (reference sequence). V lost 4 bases, J lost 0 bases, and 7 bases lay in between. CDR3 nucleotide sequence: TGTGCCAGCAGCTCAACTAGCTCTGGAAACACCATATATTTT. This translates into CASSSTSSGNTIYF.

This sequence joins TRBV28 and TRBJ2-7, with TRBD2 identical over 13 bases. The ends lost 4 bases at V and 7 bases at J; junction bases unmatched: 13. The CDR3 consists of 17 residues. Germline CDR1 reads MDHEN; CDR2 reads SYDVKM. The CDR3 DNA is TGTGCCAGCAGTTCCCACCTAGGACTAGCGGGAGCAGTTGAGCAGTACTTC. It translates to CASSSHLGLAGAVEQYF.

The J gene is TRBJ1-1, the V gene TRBV16; 7 bases map to TRBD1. The germline CDR1 and CDR2 sequences are KGHSY and FQNENV. With 3 bases clipped from V and 0 bases from J, the junction kept 10 bases outside the gene matches. The CDR3 has 17 residues. The CDR3 loop is CASSQLGAGQLNTEAFF. CDR3 bases: TGTGCCAGCAGCCAGCTCGGAGCGGGACAGTTGAACACTGAAGCTTTCTTT.

This chain connects TRBV7-2 to TRBJ2-7, with 8 bases fitting TRBD2. V shed 3 bases and J 7 bases; nucleotides not matched to a gene: 11. Per germline, CDR1 SGHTA and CDR2 FQGNSA. The CDR3 is 15 residues long. The CDR3 loop reads CASSFEAGGPLEQYF. As DNA, the CDR3 is TGTGCCAGCAGCTTTGAGGCGGGAGGCCCGTTGGAGCAGTACTTC.

The rearrangement uses TRBV20-1 and TRBJ2-2; D unclear. Germline-derived CDR1 and CDR2 are DFQATT and SNEGSKA (reference sequence). This CDR3 is 11 amino acids long. V lost 6 bases and J 7 bases, leaving 9 bases between the germline ends. CDR3 nucleotides: TGCAGTGCCCCTAAGTACGGGGAGCTGTTTTTT. Its protein is CSAPKYGELFF.

This rearrangement joins TRBV7-2 to TRBJ2-5; D is uncertain. There are 14 residues in the CDR3. The germline gives CDR1 SGHTA, CDR2 FQGNSA. V gave up 2 bases and J gave up 1 base, with 8 bases separating them. In nucleotides, the CDR3 is TGTGCCAGCAGCTTAAATAACGGCCAAGAGACCCAGTACTTC. Translation: CASSLNNGQETQYF.

V and J are TRBV18 and TRBJ2-3; TRBD2 aligns across 8 bases. Per germline, CDR1 KGHSH and CDR2 LQKENI. This CDR3 is 16 amino acids long. J lost 1 base, V lost 0 bases, and 3 bases had no gene match. CDR3 sequence reads: CASSPPSGRGTDTQYF. CDR3 DNA sequence: TGTGCCAGCTCACCACCAAGCGGGAGAGGCACAGATACGCAGTATTTT.

CDR3 nucleotide sequence: TGCGCCAGCAGCTCAGGGACTAGCGGGAGGACTATAGATACGCAGTATTTT. Its translation: CASSSGTSGRTIDTQYF. The rearrangement joins TRBV5-1 to TRBJ2-3, with 15 bases fitting TRBD2. Unmatched junction bases numbered 7, after V lost 3 bases and J lost 5 bases. This CDR3 has 17 amino acids. Germline lookup yields CDR1 SGHRS and CDR2 YFSETQ.

The genes are TRBV9 and TRBJ2-5; no clear D gene. The CDR3 contains 15 residues. CDR1 SGDLS and CDR2 YYNGEE come from the germline V gene. Trimming pared 4 bases from V and 3 bases from J, leaving 16 bases between. The CDR3 spells CASSRIDTPKETQYF. In DNA, the CDR3 is TGTGCCAGCAGCAGAATCGACACCCCCAAAGAGACCCAGTACTTC.

The chain employs TRBV12-2 and TRBJ2-1; TRBD2, the D gene given by the table, was not confirmed from the DNA. TRBV12-2 is a recognized pseudogene. This CDR3 comprises 15 residues. CDR3 in DNA: TGTGCAAGTCGCTCACGTGGCGGACTAGTAGAGGAGCAGTTCTTC. Translating it yields CASRSRGGLVEEQFF.

As to this clone: In the same sample, other DNA sequences code for this CDR3. The CDR3 protein is CASSITGQGAYEQYF. As DNA, the CDR3 is TGTGCCAGTAGTATCACGGGACAGGGCGCCTACGAGCAGTACTTC. The gene calls are TRBV19 and TRBJ2-7, with 9 positions matching TRBD1. Germline V lookup: CDR1 LNHDA, CDR2 SQIVND (reference sequence). The CDR3 runs 15 residues. Trimming took 3 bases from V and 2 from J; bases not matched to a gene: 5.

The V call is TRBV5-4, the J call TRBJ2-3; 7 positions match TRBD2. Germline V gives CDR1 SGHNT, CDR2 YYREEE (reference sequence). After removal of 7 bases from V and 0 bases from J, the junction contained 5 bases not matched to a gene. This CDR3 is built from 14 residues. As DNA, the CDR3 is TGTGCCAGCGGACCTAGCGGTAGCACAGATACGCAGTATTTT. Protein sequence: CASGPSGSTDTQYF.

The gene calls are TRBV19 and TRBJ1-3; weak D call: TRBD1 (6 bases). In germline, CDR1 is LNHDA, CDR2 SQIVND (reference sequence). This CDR3 is 13 amino acids long. V lost 7 bases and J lost 0, with 7 bases in between. In DNA, the CDR3 is TGTGCCAGTACAGGGGTCTCTGGAAACACCATATATTTT. Amino acids: CASTGVSGNTIYF.

V is TRBV25-1 and J is TRBJ2-1; TRBD2 aligns across 12 bases. V was pared by 6 bases and J by 7 bases, with 1 base of the junction left unmatched. The CDR3 is 13 amino acids. CDR1 is MGHDK, CDR2 SYGVNS, per germline. CDR3 in amino acids: CASSGLAGNEQFF. In DNA form, the CDR3 reads TGTGCCAGCAGCGGACTAGCGGGAAATGAGCAGTTCTTC.

V and J are TRBV11-2 and TRBJ2-5; no firm D call. Trimming took 5 bases from V and 4 from J, leaving 11 bases between them. The CDR3 covers 13 residues. The germline V gene encodes CDR1 SGHAT and CDR2 FQNNGV. CDR3 amino acids: CASSTRPGETQYF. CDR3 sequence (DNA): TGTGCCAGCAGCACCCGCCCGGGAGAGACCCAGTACTTC.